This T cell receptor (beta chain) was obtained from a study of blood T cell repertoires in COVID-19 (dated by TCRdb to the early 2020s). General notes on the study: The collaborator samples originated in the United States, Italy and Spain and spanned the acute and convalescent phases of COVID-19. Where available, HLA class I and class II types were taken from metadata supplied by the sample provider and were not determined by assay-based typing. The dataset comprised deeply sampled blood TCRbeta repertoires from subjects exposed to, actively infected with, or recovered from COVID-19. A de-identified subject ID, COVID-19 status, age in years and sex were almost always included in the sample metadata. A freely available public database, intended as a resource for researchers studying the immune response to SARS-CoV-2, is where the repertoires were released. Samples were obtained from the ongoing ImmuneRACE study (first 160 participants) and from 1,254 subjects provided by 6 global collaborators. The material from the prospective study consisted of cDNA or gDNA derived from T cells, B-cell-depleted T cells, or PBMCs.

The collaborating institutions used their own protocols to collect whole blood in K2EDTA tubes. For TCRbeta analysis, collaborator samples were shipped as frozen whole blood, as isolated PBMCs, or as DNA extracted from either sample type. Results the study describes overall, beyond this receptor: The amount of clinical and demographic metadata varied by source and participant and was provided uncurated.

V and J lose 3 bases and 6 bases, and a span of 11 bases separates them. Looking up the germline V gene (reference sequence) yields CDR1 LNHDA and CDR2 SQIVND. From its cysteine to its phenylalanine, the CDR3 spans 13 amino acids. Kept here is only the CDR3 DNA, which spans 39 bases and is read in frame from base 1. For this clone: Its antigen target is currently unknown. No much larger clone exists at a distance of one base, and base qualities are not known.

TCRbeta CDR3 regions were amplified from genomic DNA by means of the immunoSEQ Assay, a bias-controlled multiplex PCR. Under the source paper's analysis protocol: The number of nucleated cells in each sample was estimated from the amplification of reference gene primers within the assay. To quantify the absolute abundance of each unique TCRbeta CDR3 rearrangement, sequence reads were collapsed and filtered. For each sample, productive Simpson clonality was calculated as the square root of Simpson's diversity index across productive rearrangements. Entries here come from immuneACCESS through TCRdb and include only in-frame sequences with V and J called. Some clones fail to appear in such tables; in the studies checked, an unresolved V gene covers under half of the shortfall, and the cause of the remainder is unknown. V and J calls plus clone size are reproduced from that table; the DNA served to infer D and trimming. The sample profile shows roughly 140,000 clones; approximately 85% of them were found once. Around 2.9% of the sample is taken by the ten largest.

This TCR derives from a man over 45 with acute or convalescent COVID-19. The chain joins TRBV19 to TRBJ1-1; the D gene is possibly TRBD1, with 5 bases matching. The sample was peripheral blood. CDR3 region: CASSIQGAAEAFF. The nucleotide sequence reads as follows: TGTGCCAGTAGTATCCAGGGCGCCGCTGAAGCTTTCTTT. The full variable domain, with segments outside the CDR3 supplied by the reference TRBV19 and TRBJ1-1 proteins, appears as DGGITQSPKYLFRKEGQNVTLSCEQNLNHDAMYWYRQDPGQGLRLIYYSQIVNDFQKGDIAEGYSVSREKKESFPLTVTSAQKNPTAFYLCASSIQGAAEAFFGQGTRLTVV.